This T cell receptor beta chain was retrieved from a study of T-cell memory formation after mild COVID-19. 5'RACE primed from the constant segment yielded TCR alpha and TCR beta cDNA libraries bearing sample barcodes and UMIs. MiXCR, applied by TCRdb to the 5' RACE reads, yields one record per CDR3 protein. This sample has 250,000 to 350,000 distinct CDR3 sequences, with roughly 19% found just once. V was shortened by 2 bases and J by 10 bases, with 9 bases between the two germline ends. This CDR3 has 12 amino acids. CDR1 and CDR2 (germline): SGHTA, FQGNSA. The source material was PBMCs or a T cell subset sorted from them (not recorded which). The receptor was derived from a man younger than 30 who had mild COVID-19 (a few samples of this study predate the infection). Cell type and time point are not known. The chain joins TRBV7-2 to TRBJ2-1; no firm D call. In nucleotides, the CDR3 is TGTGCCAGCAGCTTACTTGCTCGGGAGCAGTTCTTC. Translated: CASSLLAREQFF.